This TCR beta chain emerged from a study of CD8 T cells in ankylosing spondylitis. Regarding this clonotype: No antigen is known for it.

TCR beta libraries were made by quantitative 5'-RACE with molecular barcodes. MiXCR was run by TCRdb on the 5' RACE reads, yielding one entry per CDR3 protein. In the table there are about 450,000 distinct CDR3 sequences, around 26% of which are singletons. Study-wide results and caveats: The clones that were linked to disease were reported to be significantly enriched in matched synovial fluid samples from ankylosing spondylitis patients. There were earlier reports of some motif variants in reactive arthritis synovial fluid and blood. A motif in TCR beta, a set of about 8 highly homologous variants, appeared characteristic of ankylosing spondylitis blood. Clones linked to disease, bearing a CD8+ phenotype, were relatively rare in peripheral blood.

The CDR3 is 14 residues long. CDR1 and CDR2 (germline): SGHRS, YFSETQ. Deletions cut 2 bases from V and 0 bases from J, with 5 bases between. The sample consisted of blood, either unsorted or a sorted T cell fraction (not recorded which). This rearrangement joins TRBV5-1 to TRBJ1-4; no reliable D call. This clonotype was obtained from a male donor with ankylosing spondylitis. The DNA of the CDR3 is TGCGCCAGCAGCTTAGAGCCAACTAATGAAAAACTGTTTTTT. Its translation: CASSLEPTNEKLFF.